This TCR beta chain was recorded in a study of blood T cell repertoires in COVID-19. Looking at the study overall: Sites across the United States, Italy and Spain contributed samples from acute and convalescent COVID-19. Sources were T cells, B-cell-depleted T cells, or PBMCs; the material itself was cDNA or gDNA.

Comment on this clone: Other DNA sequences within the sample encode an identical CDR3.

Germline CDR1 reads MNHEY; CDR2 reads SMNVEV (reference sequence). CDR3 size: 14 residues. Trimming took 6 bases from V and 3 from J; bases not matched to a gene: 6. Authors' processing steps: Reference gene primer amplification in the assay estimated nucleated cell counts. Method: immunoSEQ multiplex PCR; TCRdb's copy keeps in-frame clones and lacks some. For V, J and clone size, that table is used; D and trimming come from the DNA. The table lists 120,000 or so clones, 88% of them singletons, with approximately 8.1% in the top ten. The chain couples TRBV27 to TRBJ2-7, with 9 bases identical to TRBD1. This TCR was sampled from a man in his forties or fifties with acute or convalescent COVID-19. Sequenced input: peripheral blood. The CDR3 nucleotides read TGTGCCAGCAGCCCGGACAGGGGTGGCTACGAGCAGTACTTC. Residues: CASSPDRGGYEQYF.